These 9 T cell receptor beta chains share one sample of origin, sequenced in a study of human T cells and chemical hapten exposure. Using its own MiXCR run on the RACE reads, TCRdb lists one record per CDR3 protein. Of around 150,000 distinct CDR3 sequences detected, about 14% appear once; the ten largest clones hold around 1.7%. Time point described: patch test 1, 2 weeks after DPC sensitization. Treatment of the sample: therapeutic diphenylcyclopropenone sensitization with weekly scalp DPC. The sample consisted of whole blood, taken in connection with sensitization to the hapten diphenylcyclopropenone (DPC). These receptors were taken from a woman in her twenties or thirties with alopecia areata. Some clones in this sample may be carry-over from other donors' samples.

The chain uses TRBV20-1 and TRBJ2-1, with 13 positions matching TRBD2. The CDR3 contains 16 residues. V shed 6 bases, J shed 0 bases, and the junction held 5 bases outside the gene matches. Germline V gives CDR1 DFQATT, CDR2 SNEGSKA (reference sequence). CDR3 sequence (DNA): TGCAGTGCCAGGACTAGCGGGAGTAACTCCTACAATGAGCAGTTCTTC. This codes for CSARTSGSNSYNEQFF.

This clonotype has more than one count but fewer than ten. This chain connects TRBV28 to TRBJ2-1; D gene ambiguous. The CDR3 extends over 12 amino acids. Germline V lookup: CDR1 MDHEN, CDR2 SYDVKM. V dropped 5 bases and J dropped 8 bases, with 10 bases sitting between them. The CDR3: CASSIRNDEQFF. DNA for the CDR3: TGTGCCAGCAGTATCAGGAATGATGAGCAGTTCTTC.

A word on this clonotype: Compared with germline, one end of the junction differs, possibly owing to a read error. The chain carries TRBV18 and TRBJ2-3, with D hard to call. CDR3 size: 15 residues. Germline V gives CDR1 KGHSH, CDR2 LQKENI. The CDR3 DNA is TGTGCCAGCTCACCACTTCCCGAAAGCACAGATACGCGGTATTTT. Translation gives CASSPLPESTDTRYF.

Regarding this clonotype: A much larger clone lies one base from this, so it may be a read error. The chain uses TRBV5-6 and TRBJ1-1; no firm D call. Germline CDR1 SGHDT, CDR2 YYEEEE. There are 16 residues in the CDR3. The DNA of the CDR3 is TGTGTCAGCAGACCTTCCGGACGGCCCATGAACACTGAAGCTTTCTTT. Protein: CVSRPSGRPMNTEAFF.

This chain connects TRBV19 to TRBJ1-5; no clear D. The CDR3 contains 17 residues. Trimming took off 3 bases at V and 6 bases at J, with 21 bases between the two ends. Germline V gives CDR1 LNHDA, CDR2 SQIVND (reference sequence). The CDR3 nucleotides read TGTGCCAGTAGTATCCTCGGGCAGGTATTAGAGAGTCAGCCCCAGCATTTT. Translating gives CASSILGQVLESQPQHF. The full variable domain, completed using reference TRBV19 and TRBJ1-5, is DGGITQSPKYLFRKEGQNVTLSCEQNLNHDAMYWYRQDPGQGLRLIYYSQIVNDFQKGDIAEGYSVSREKKESFPLTVTSAQKNPTAFYLCASSILGQVLESQPQHFGDGTRLSIL.

There are many counts of this clonotype. V usage is TRBV30 and J usage is TRBJ1-2; D not resolved. The length of the CDR3 is 11 residues. V dropped 0 bases and J dropped 7 bases, with 6 bases sitting between them. Germline assignment: CDR1 GTSNPN and CDR2 SVGIG (reference sequence). The DNA of the CDR3 is TGTGCCTGGAGTGTGAAGAGTGGCTACACCTTC. Translating it yields CAWSVKSGYTF.

This clonotype was seen ten or more times. The chain carries TRBV3-1 and TRBJ2-5, with 11 bases identical to TRBD2. Trimming cost V 6 bases and J 0 bases; bases outside gene matches: 6. Germline values: CDR1 LGHDT, CDR2 YNNKEL (reference sequence). The CDR3 length is 16 residues. CDR3 nucleotide sequence: TGTGCCAGCAGACAGGGACTAGCGGCGAACCAAGAGACCCAGTACTTC. This sequence encodes CASRQGLAANQETQYF.

This clonotype was found a few times. This chain connects TRBV12-3 or TRBV12-4 to TRBJ2-1; no clear D gene. This CDR3 has 11 residues. V was clipped by 4 bases and J by 6 bases, with 4 bases between them. In DNA, the CDR3 is TGTGCCAGCAGTTACTCCAATGAGCAGTTCTTC. Encoded protein: CASSYSNEQFF.

Ten or more counts support this clonotype. The chain combines TRBV18 with TRBJ1-5; 9 nucleotides match TRBD1. V lost 6 bases, J lost 5 bases, and 8 bases stayed unmatched. This CDR3 comprises 15 residues. Germline V gene data show CDR1 as KGHSH and CDR2 as LQKENI. The CDR3 bases are TGTGCCAGCTCCGAGGGACAGGGACGATATCAGCCCCAGCATTTT. Its translation: CASSEGQGRYQPQHF.